This T cell receptor beta chain was sequenced for a study of cytomegalovirus exposure and HLA in healthy donors (dated by TCRdb to 2016 to 2017). Context from the whole study: According to a later analysis, one platform produced both the approximately 110 validation repertoires and the roughly 650 repertoires of the first cohort. High-throughput TCR immunosequencing, statistical association of individual TCRs with disease status, and machine learning were combined to predict cytomegalovirus infection status. A separate validation cohort of 100 to 150 different subjects was used in addition to the roughly 700-subject first cohort. The study aimed to test whether cataloging public T cell receptors could reveal signatures of past pathogen exposure.

Comment on this clone: This clone's antigen is unknown. No much larger clone is present one base from it, and per-base qualities are unavailable.

Study-wide conclusions, independent of this receptor: Across donors, most TCR sequences were observed very rarely, whereas some public TCRs were present in many individuals. In the study, around 160 TCR beta chains were listed as associated with cytomegalovirus. Cytomegalovirus status was reported to be diagnosed by the classifier with high specificity and sensitivity in both the original and validation cohorts. Of the cluster scores, approximately 94% were above 0 in a later analysis, which found that TCRs clustered in the first cohort also tended to co-occur in the roughly 130 validation repertoires. In vitro tests confirmed that a few of the cytomegalovirus-associated TCR beta chains recognize cytomegalovirus antigens. A later analysis lacked HLA typing for the validation cohort, so it scored co-occurrence in that cohort across all 120 repertoires. The authors suggested that the approach could potentially be extended to other disease states and immunological phenotypes.

Separate from the roughly 650-subject first cohort, the validation cohort of roughly 120 subjects was the group to which the donors belonged. CDR1 SGDLS and CDR2 YYNGEE are derived from the germline V gene. Trimming leaves V shorter by 3 bases and J shorter by 0 bases, with the junction holding 3 bases beyond the gene matches. The CDR3 goes from the cysteine to the phenylalanine over 15 residues. The DNA shown is the 45-base CDR3, in frame from base 1. Library construction relied on the immunoSEQ multiplex PCR assay. The original pipeline was this. A statistical classification framework was developed to diagnose cytomegalovirus status using the catalog of TCR beta chain sequences. Sourced from immuneACCESS, this table was stored by TCRdb with only in-frame sequences that have V and J called. A share of the clones is absent; for the studies checked, an unresolved V gene accounts for under half, and the remainder has no known explanation. V, J and clone size were drawn from that table, and D and trimming were deduced from the DNA. The sample table shows some 240,000 clones, and less than 90% are seen once. Around 5.6% of the sample goes to the ten largest clones.

The V and J segments used are TRBV9 and TRBJ2-3, with TRBD1 identical over 8 junction bases. Sequenced input: PBMCs. The source of this sequence is a young woman in good health and CMV-seronegative. The nucleotide sequence reads TGTGCCAGCAGCGGCCGGACAGGGAGCACAGATACGCAGTATTTT. Translated, it reads CASSGRTGSTDTQYF.